These 7 T cell receptor beta chains came from one sample sequenced in a study of long-term antiretroviral therapy in people with HIV. Runs used v3.0 of the immunoSEQ assay and were done at survey level. Sequencing used immunoSEQ multiplex PCR; TCRdb keeps in-frame clones, though not all of them. The table includes about 20,000 clones, 90% to 95% detected once. This specimen was unsorted PBMCs, taken 4.4 years after starting antiretroviral therapy. These receptors all come from a woman in her fifties or sixties with HIV.

This clone has only one observation. The chain combines TRBV2 with TRBJ2-5; TRBD1 aligns across 7 bases. TRBJ2-7 explains the end of the DNA better; the J call may be wrong. The CDR3 contains 11 residues. Germline V gives CDR1 SNHLY, CDR2 FYNNEI. CDR3 DNA: TGTGCCGGCCAGGGACAGATCGAGCAGTACTTC. Amino acids: CAGQGQIEQYF.

The genes are TRBV11-3 and TRBJ2-7; 8 positions agree with TRBD1. V lost 5 bases to trimming and J lost 1 base; unmatched junction nucleotides: 4. Germline CDR1 and CDR2: SGHNT and YENEEA. The CDR3 is 14 amino acids. For the CDR3, the DNA is TGTGCCAGCAGCCAGGGGGCAGGGTCCTACGAGCAGTACTTC. Translating gives CASSQGAGSYEQYF. Looking up the rest from reference TRBV11-3 and TRBJ2-7 gives the full variable domain: EAGVVQSPRYKIIEKKQPVAFWCNPISGHNTLYWYLQNLGQGPELLIRYENEEAVDDSQLPKDRFSAERLKGVDSTLKIQPAELGDSAVYLCASSQGAGSYEQYFGPGTRLTVT.

This clone has only one observation. DNA of the CDR3: TGCGCCAGCAGCCAAGACCCGACCGACAGGGGGCATCTGGAGACCCAGTACTTC. Its protein product is CASSQDPTDRGHLETQYF. This chain uses TRBV4-1 with TRBJ2-5, with 10 bases fitting TRBD1. J gave up 5 bases and V 0 bases, and 12 bases lay outside the gene matches. Germline-derived CDR1 and CDR2 are MGHRA and YSYEKL. This CDR3 has 18 residues.

This clone occurred once. V and J are TRBV27 and TRBJ1-1; possible D gene TRBD1, 6 bases. Looked up from germline, CDR1 is MNHEY and CDR2 is SMNVEV (reference sequence). The CDR3 loop spans 14 amino acids. The germline V and J ends were trimmed by 3 bases and 2 bases, with 10 bases remaining between them. Here the CDR3 reads CASSFLQGNTEAFF. CDR3 nucleotide sequence: TGTGCCAGCAGTTTCCTACAGGGTAACACTGAAGCTTTCTTT.

The rearrangement uses TRBV18 and TRBJ2-7; weak D call: TRBD2 (5 bases). The V gene lost 6 bases and the J gene lost 4 bases, with 16 bases spanning the gap. Germline values: CDR1 KGHSH, CDR2 LQKENI. This CDR3 has 14 amino acids. The CDR3 bases are TGTGCCAGCTCCCCTGGCCTCCCGGGGTACGAGCAGTACTTC. Translated, it gives CASSPGLPGYEQYF.

J is TRBJ1-1 and V is TRBV6-5; a weak D match, TRBD1 (5 bases). Germline CDR1 MNHEY, CDR2 SVGAGI. With 8 bases removed from V and 4 bases from J, the gap between germline ends came to 14 bases. The CDR3 totals 13 residues. CDR3 sequence: CASSGRPSTEAFF. The CDR3 DNA follows: TGTGCCAGCTCGGGACGACCGAGCACTGAAGCTTTCTTT.

The DNA of the CDR3 is TGTGCCAGCGGGGTGGGAGCTGAAGCTTTCTTT. Translated: CASGVGAEAFF. V is TRBV6-1 and J is TRBJ1-1; D remains unclear. V gave up 8 bases and J gave up 6 bases, with 10 bases separating them. Germline-derived CDR1 and CDR2 are MNHNS and SASEGT. The CDR3 loop spans 11 amino acids.